This is a list of T cell receptor beta chains from one sample in a study of cytomegalovirus exposure and HLA in healthy donors. The repertoire was sequenced with immunoSEQ multiplex PCR; TCRdb's copy has only in-frame clones and lacks some. In the table there are around 100,000 clones, roughly 79% of which are singletons. The sequenced sample consisted of PBMCs. These receptors all stem from a man between 60 and 70 years old in good health and CMV-seropositive. The CDR3 runs from the conserved cysteine through the conserved F or W. A D gene is named only where the DNA matches it firmly. Clone sizes are given selectively: once, few, many, or a class where the clone is expanded.

v_call: TRBV5-1; j_call: TRBJ2-7; clone_size: -; d_call: TRBD1; cdr3_nt: TGCGCCAGCAGCGTGGCAGGGGGCGAGGCCTACGAGCAGTACTTC; cdr3_aa: CASSVAGGEAYEQYF
v_call: TRBV11-3; j_call: TRBJ2-7; clone_size: few; d_call: -; cdr3_nt: TGTGCCAGCAGCTTAATCGGCGGCTCAGCGCAGGAGCAGTACTTC; cdr3_aa: CASSLIGGSAQEQYF
v_call: TRBV6-6; j_call: TRBJ1-2; clone_size: once; d_call: TRBD1; cdr3_nt: TGTGCCAGCAGTTACTCCGGGACAGGGAATGGCTACACCTTC; cdr3_aa: CASSYSGTGNGYTF
v_call: TRBV6-1; j_call: TRBJ2-7; clone_size: -; d_call: TRBD1; cdr3_nt: TGTGCCAGCAGTGAGGGGGACAGGGGTACCTACGAGCAGTACTTC; cdr3_aa: CASSEGDRGTYEQYF
v_call: TRBV6-1; j_call: TRBJ1-5; clone_size: -; d_call: -; cdr3_nt: TGTGCCAGCACCAAGGCAGGGATTAGCAATCAGCCCCAGCATTTT; cdr3_aa: CASTKAGISNQPQHF
v_call: TRBV7-6; j_call: TRBJ1-6; clone_size: -; d_call: -; cdr3_nt: TGTGCCAGCAGCTTTTCCGGGACGGGGCTCGGGGGTAATTCACCCCTCCACTTT; cdr3_aa: CASSFSGTGLGGNSPLHF
v_call: TRBV25-1; j_call: TRBJ2-3; clone_size: few; d_call: TRBD2; cdr3_nt: TGTGCCAGCAGTGAATCCCGTAGCGGGGGGGCCAAAGATACGCAGTATTTT; cdr3_aa: CASSESRSGGAKDTQYF
v_call: TRBV4-1; j_call: TRBJ1-1; clone_size: -; d_call: TRBD1; cdr3_nt: TGCGCCAGCGGACAGGGGATTGAAGCTTTCTTT; cdr3_aa: CASGQGIEAFF
v_call: TRBV5-1; j_call: TRBJ2-4; clone_size: -; d_call: TRBD2; cdr3_nt: TGCGCCAGCAGGAGGGGTAGCGGGGGGGCCGGAATTCAGTACTTC; cdr3_aa: CASRRGSGGAGIQYF
v_call: TRBV6-6; j_call: TRBJ2-5; clone_size: -; d_call: -; cdr3_nt: TGTGCCAGCAGTTCGGGGGGCCACGAGACCCAGTACTTC; cdr3_aa: CASSSGGHETQYF
v_call: TRBV6-5; j_call: TRBJ2-2; clone_size: -; d_call: TRBD1; cdr3_nt: TGTGCCAGCAGAGACAGGGGTCTGAACACCGGGGAGCTGTTTTTT; cdr3_aa: CASRDRGLNTGELFF
v_call: TRBV7-9; j_call: TRBJ1-4; clone_size: -; d_call: -; cdr3_nt: TGTTCCAGCAGCTCTGGGGCCGAAAAACTGTTTTTT; cdr3_aa: CSSSSGAEKLFF
v_call: TRBV19; j_call: TRBJ2-6; clone_size: -; d_call: TRBD1; cdr3_nt: TGTGCCAGTACCACCGGGACAGGGCCCTCTGGGGCCAACGTCCTGACTTTC; cdr3_aa: CASTTGTGPSGANVLTF
v_call: TRBV18; j_call: TRBJ1-5; clone_size: -; d_call: -; cdr3_nt: TGTGCCAGCTCACCAGAATCCAGGAAGAATCAGCCCCAGCATTTT; cdr3_aa: CASSPESRKNQPQHF
v_call: TRBV5-6; j_call: TRBJ2-3; clone_size: -; d_call: -; cdr3_nt: TGTGCCAGCAGCTTACTCGGGACTTCAACAGATACGCAGTATTTT; cdr3_aa: CASSLLGTSTDTQYF
v_call: TRBV19; j_call: TRBJ2-5; clone_size: -; d_call: -; cdr3_nt: TGTGCCAGTAGTATACGCGGGGAGACCCAGTACTTC; cdr3_aa: CASSIRGETQYF
v_call: TRBV5-6; j_call: TRBJ1-5; clone_size: -; d_call: -; cdr3_nt: TGTGCCAGCAGCTTGGCCAGGAAGGGCAATCAGCCCCAGCATTTT; cdr3_aa: CASSLARKGNQPQHF
v_call: TRBV10-3; j_call: TRBJ2-5; clone_size: -; d_call: TRBD2; cdr3_nt: TGTGCCATCAGTGACCTCAGCGGGGGGTACCAAGAGACCCAGTACTTC; cdr3_aa: CAISDLSGGYQETQYF
v_call: TRBV5-5; j_call: TRBJ2-7; clone_size: few; d_call: TRBD1; cdr3_nt: TGTGCCAGCAGCTCCGAATTGGACAGGGAAAGCGAGCAGTACTTC; cdr3_aa: CASSSELDRESEQYF
v_call: TRBV2; j_call: TRBJ2-2; clone_size: once; d_call: -; cdr3_nt: TGTGCCAGCAATGACCCGGGGAACACCGGGGAGCTGTTTTTT; cdr3_aa: CASNDPGNTGELFF
v_call: TRBV6-5; j_call: TRBJ1-4; clone_size: -; d_call: TRBD1; cdr3_nt: TGTGCCAGCAGTACGGGACAGGGGGATGAAAAACTGTTTTTT; cdr3_aa: CASSTGQGDEKLFF
v_call: TRBV21-1; j_call: TRBJ1-2; clone_size: -; d_call: -; cdr3_nt: TGTGCCAGCAGCAAAAGCGGAATTAACTATGGCTACACCTTC; cdr3_aa: CASSKSGINYGYTF
v_call: TRBV11-2; j_call: TRBJ2-5; clone_size: few; d_call: -; cdr3_nt: TGTGCCAGCAGATACCGTCGGGGGACGGATCCTTCACCCCAAGAGACCCAGTACTTC; cdr3_aa: CASRYRRGTDPSPQETQYF
v_call: TRBV9; j_call: TRBJ1-2; clone_size: -; d_call: TRBD1; cdr3_nt: TGTGCCAGCAGCCCCCGGGACAGGGGAAACTATGGCTACACCTTC; cdr3_aa: CASSPRDRGNYGYTF
v_call: TRBV29-1; j_call: TRBJ2-1; clone_size: -; d_call: -; cdr3_nt: TGCAGCGTTGAAAGTACTGCATTCTACAATGAGCAGTTCTTC; cdr3_aa: CSVESTAFYNEQFF
v_call: TRBV21-1; j_call: TRBJ2-7; clone_size: -; d_call: -; cdr3_nt: TGTGCCAGCAGCAAAGATCCCCTCTTAGGGGGAGACTCCTACGAGCAGTACTTC; cdr3_aa: CASSKDPLLGGDSYEQYF
v_call: TRBV6-4; j_call: TRBJ1-1; clone_size: -; d_call: TRBD1; cdr3_nt: TGTGCCAGCAACCCAGACAGGGAGGCAGCTTTCTTT; cdr3_aa: CASNPDREAAFF
v_call: TRBV27; j_call: TRBJ1-4; clone_size: -; d_call: TRBD1; cdr3_nt: TGTGCCAGCAGGGTACAGGGGGGCGAAAAACTGTTTTTT; cdr3_aa: CASRVQGGEKLFF
v_call: TRBV7-9; j_call: TRBJ2-1; clone_size: -; d_call: TRBD2; cdr3_nt: TGTGCCAGCAGCTTCGGTAGCGGGGGAACCAATGAGCAGTTCTTC; cdr3_aa: CASSFGSGGTNEQFF
v_call: TRBV19; j_call: TRBJ2-7; clone_size: -; d_call: TRBD1; cdr3_nt: TGTGCCAGTAGTTACGGACAGGGGGCCTACGAGCAGTACTTC; cdr3_aa: CASSYGQGAYEQYF
v_call: TRBV30; j_call: TRBJ1-2; clone_size: -; d_call: TRBD1; cdr3_nt: TGTGCCTGGAGGGGCGGGACAGGAGGTAACTATGGCTACACCTTC; cdr3_aa: CAWRGGTGGNYGYTF
v_call: TRBV6-5; j_call: TRBJ2-1; clone_size: -; d_call: -; cdr3_nt: TGTGCCAGCAGTGCGACAGGTGGAAATGAGCAGTTCTTC; cdr3_aa: CASSATGGNEQFF
v_call: TRBV30; j_call: TRBJ2-3; clone_size: -; d_call: TRBD1; cdr3_nt: TGTGCCAGGGCTACAGGGGGTTGGGGCACAGATACGCAGTATTTT; cdr3_aa: CARATGGWGTDTQYF
v_call: TRBV7-2; j_call: TRBJ1-2; clone_size: -; d_call: -; cdr3_nt: TGTGCCAGCAGTTTTACCGGAGCTAACTATGGCTACACCTTC; cdr3_aa: CASSFTGANYGYTF
v_call: TRBV6-1; j_call: TRBJ1-1; clone_size: -; d_call: -; cdr3_nt: TGTGCCAGCAGTGAGCTGACAGGCTTAGACACTGAAGCTTTCTTT; cdr3_aa: CASSELTGLDTEAFF
v_call: TRBV5-1; j_call: TRBJ1-5; clone_size: -; d_call: TRBD1; cdr3_nt: TGCGCCAGCAGCGCCGGGACAGGGGTGGAACAGCCCCAGCATTTT; cdr3_aa: CASSAGTGVEQPQHF
v_call: TRBV11-2; j_call: TRBJ2-7; clone_size: -; d_call: -; cdr3_nt: TGTGCCAGCAGCGACCAACGGAGCTCCTACGAGCAGTACTTC; cdr3_aa: CASSDQRSSYEQYF
v_call: TRBV27; j_call: TRBJ2-7; clone_size: -; d_call: TRBD1; cdr3_nt: TGTGCCAGCAGACCAACAGGGGCTACCTACGAGCAGTACTTC; cdr3_aa: CASRPTGATYEQYF
v_call: TRBV19; j_call: TRBJ2-1; clone_size: -; d_call: TRBD2; cdr3_nt: TGTGCCAGTAGTCTCTTTAGCGGGGGGGGGTACAATGAGCAGTTCTTC; cdr3_aa: CASSLFSGGGYNEQFF
v_call: TRBV6-5; j_call: TRBJ2-7; clone_size: few; d_call: -; cdr3_nt: TGTGCCAGCAGTTACTCGGCCGGACTATACTACGAGCAGTACTTC; cdr3_aa: CASSYSAGLYYEQYF
v_call: TRBV28; j_call: TRBJ1-1; clone_size: few; d_call: -; cdr3_nt: TGTGCCAGCAGCCCCGGGGTACGGGGGGCTTTCTTT; cdr3_aa: CASSPGVRGAFF
v_call: TRBV7-2; j_call: TRBJ2-3; clone_size: -; d_call: -; cdr3_nt: TGTGCCAGCAGCCCCCAAATCACAGATACGCAGTATTTT; cdr3_aa: CASSPQITDTQYF
v_call: TRBV6-5; j_call: TRBJ1-1; clone_size: -; d_call: -; cdr3_nt: TGTGCCAGCAACACGGGCAGGGGTTGGGGCACTGAAGCTTTCTTT; cdr3_aa: CASNTGRGWGTEAFF
v_call: TRBV15; j_call: TRBJ1-2; clone_size: -; d_call: -; cdr3_nt: TGTGCCACCAGCAGAGTCCAGAAAATTAACTATGGCTACACCTTC; cdr3_aa: CATSRVQKINYGYTF
v_call: TRBV7-7; j_call: TRBJ2-2; clone_size: -; d_call: TRBD2; cdr3_nt: TGTGCCAGCAGCCCGTGGACTAGCGGGGTTAGGAACACCGGGGAGCTGTTTTTT; cdr3_aa: CASSPWTSGVRNTGELFF
v_call: TRBV19; j_call: TRBJ1-1; clone_size: -; d_call: -; cdr3_nt: TGTGCCAGTAGTATAGGAGACGGCAGGGCCTTGAACACTGAAGCTTTCTTT; cdr3_aa: CASSIGDGRALNTEAFF
v_call: TRBV5-5; j_call: TRBJ1-5; clone_size: -; d_call: -; cdr3_nt: TGTGCCAGCAGCCCCTTCCCCAGGGGAGAACTCGATCAGCCCCAGCATTTT; cdr3_aa: CASSPFPRGELDQPQHF
v_call: TRBV6-1; j_call: TRBJ1-5; clone_size: -; d_call: -; cdr3_nt: TGTGCCAGCAGGCCCCAGGGATTGAATCAGCCCCAGCATTTT; cdr3_aa: CASRPQGLNQPQHF
v_call: TRBV7-2; j_call: TRBJ2-5; clone_size: -; d_call: TRBD2; cdr3_nt: TGTGCCAGCAGCTTAGAGCGGGGGGGCGTGACCCAGTACTTC; cdr3_aa: CASSLERGGVTQYF
v_call: TRBV7-2; j_call: TRBJ2-7; clone_size: -; d_call: -; cdr3_nt: TGTGCCAGCAGCCAGGATTATTACGAGCAGTACTTC; cdr3_aa: CASSQDYYEQYF